The rows below give T cell receptor beta chains drawn from one sample of a study of Ad26.COV2.S vaccination and SARS-CoV-2 variants. TCRdb's copy holds only in-frame clones and misses some; the assay was immunoSEQ multiplex PCR. This table holds about 350,000 clones, roughly nine tenths found once. Specimen: peripheral blood, collected in a trial of Ad26.COV2.S vaccine versus placebo. The receptors here all came from a person aged 18-60 years who received the Ad26.COV2.S COVID-19 vaccine or a placebo. CDR3s include the opening cysteine and the closing phenylalanine or tryptophan. A D gene is named only where the DNA matches it firmly. Some rows mark clone size as missing; the rest say once, few, many or name a class of expanded clone.

j_call,d_call,v_call,clone_size,cdr3_aa,cdr3_nt
TRBJ1-1,NA,TRBV16,NA,CASSQGVLNTEAFF,TGTGCCAGCAGCCAAGGTGTCCTGAACACTGAAGCTTTCTTT
TRBJ2-1,NA,TRBV24-1,NA,CATSDFGRGEQFF,TGTGCCACCAGTGATTTCGGGCGAGGTGAGCAGTTCTTC
TRBJ1-1,NA,TRBV6-2/TRBV6-3,NA,CASSRSLNTEAFF,TGTGCCAGCAGTAGGTCACTGAACACTGAAGCTTTCTTT
TRBJ2-7,NA,TRBV6-2/TRBV6-3,NA,CASSDWDVGYEQYF,TGTGCCAGCAGTGACTGGGACGTCGGCTACGAGCAGTACTTC
TRBJ1-2,TRBD1,TRBV11-2,NA,CASSRDRGADGYTF,TGTGCCAGCAGCCGGGACAGGGGAGCGGATGGCTACACCTTC
TRBJ2-2,NA,TRBV28,NA,CASSLDSGTGELFF,TGTGCCAGCAGTTTAGACAGTGGAACCGGGGAGCTGTTTTTT
TRBJ1-3,NA,TRBV4-3,NA,CASSQDLDSDSGNTIYF,TGCGCCAGCAGCCAAGATTTGGACAGTGACTCTGGAAACACCATATATTTT
TRBJ2-7,NA,TRBV6-6,NA,CASSYSEGAYEQYF,TGTGCCAGCAGTTATTCAGAGGGGGCCTACGAGCAGTACTTC
TRBJ2-2,NA,TRBV28,NA,CASSPDRNTGELFF,TGTGCCAGCAGTCCTGACAGAAACACCGGGGAGCTGTTTTTT
TRBJ2-1,NA,TRBV28,NA,CASSLARGRVEQFF,TGTGCCAGCAGTTTAGCAAGGGGCCGGGTAGAGCAGTTCTTC
TRBJ2-5,TRBD1,TRBV25-1,NA,CASSEYRGQGFFQETQYF,TGTGCCAGCAGTGAATATCGCGGACAGGGATTTTTCCAAGAGACCCAGTACTTC
TRBJ1-2,NA,TRBV19,NA,CASTIVGRANYGYTF,TGTGCCAGTACCATCGTCGGGCGGGCTAACTATGGCTACACCTTC
TRBJ2-7,TRBD1,TRBV4-1,NA,CASSPRTGLTYEQYF,TGCGCCAGCAGCCCGAGGACAGGTTTAACCTACGAGCAGTACTTC
TRBJ1-2,NA,TRBV28,NA,CASSQGRSYGYTF,TGTGCCAGCAGCCAGGGACGGTCCTATGGCTACACCTTC
TRBJ2-1,TRBD2,TRBV27,NA,CASSETSGGPGEQFF,TGTGCCAGCAGCGAGACTAGCGGGGGGCCGGGTGAGCAGTTCTTC
TRBJ2-7,NA,TRBV5-6,NA,CASSSTGYPSGEQYF,TGTGCCAGCAGCTCTACAGGATACCCCTCGGGGGAGCAGTACTTC
TRBJ2-3,TRBD2,TRBV7-9,NA,CASSSTGTSGSDTQYF,TGTGCCAGCAGCTCCACCGGGACTAGCGGGAGTGATACGCAGTATTTT
TRBJ1-2,NA,TRBV30,once,CAWSHGLIANYGYTF,TGTGCCTGGAGTCATGGACTGATAGCTAACTATGGCTACACCTTC
TRBJ1-1,NA,TRBV15,NA,CATSLLRSEAFF,TGTGCCACCAGCCTTCTCCGTTCTGAAGCTTTCTTT
TRBJ2-7,NA,TRBV7-3,NA,CASSYSGGRDEQYF,TGTGCCAGCAGCTATTCCGGGGGGCGCGACGAGCAGTACTTC
TRBJ1-6,TRBD1,TRBV27,NA,CASSRTGGYSREKNNSPLHF,TGTGCCAGCAGTCGGACAGGGGGTTATTCGCGTGAAAAAAATAATTCACCCCTCCACTTT
TRBJ2-1,TRBD1,TRBV30,NA,CAWSAWGQGNHNEQFF,TGTGCCTGGAGTGCCTGGGGACAGGGTAACCACAATGAGCAGTTCTTC
TRBJ2-7,NA,TRBV5-4,NA,CASNHARRVDEQYF,TGTGCCAGCAACCACGCCCGCAGGGTCGACGAGCAGTACTTC
TRBJ1-4,TRBD1,TRBV9,NA,CASSGVGDRVTNEKLFF,TGTGCCAGCAGCGGGGTAGGAGACAGGGTAACTAATGAAAAACTGTTTTTT
TRBJ1-4,TRBD1,TRBV5-4,NA,CASSQGTVSTNEKLFF,TGTGCCAGCAGCCAGGGGACAGTGAGCACTAATGAAAAACTGTTTTTT
TRBJ2-1,NA,TRBV7-8,NA,CASSLWEMPSYNEQFF,TGTGCCAGCAGCTTATGGGAGATGCCATCCTACAATGAGCAGTTCTTC
TRBJ1-2,NA,TRBV4-3,NA,CASSQDRGPRYGYTF,TGCGCCAGCAGCCAAGATCGGGGGCCAAGGTATGGCTACACCTTC
TRBJ1-2,NA,TRBV11-2,NA,CASSLGSSSYGYTF,TGTGCCAGCAGCTTAGGGTCCAGTTCCTATGGCTACACCTTC
TRBJ2-1,TRBD2,TRBV7-2,NA,CASGMRGGFPTLEQFF,TGTGCCAGCGGCATGCGGGGGGGCTTTCCCACCCTCGAGCAGTTCTTC
TRBJ1-2,TRBD1,TRBV7-2,NA,CASSSPGGTEGGGYTF,TGTGCCAGCAGCTCCCCGGGGGGGACAGAGGGCGGAGGCTACACCTTC
TRBJ1-1,NA,TRBV6-4,NA,CASSEQENTEAFF,TGTGCCAGCAGTGAACAGGAGAACACTGAAGCTTTCTTT
TRBJ2-3,TRBD1,TRBV9,NA,CASSVGIQGATDTQYF,TGTGCCAGCAGCGTAGGTATACAGGGGGCTACAGATACGCAGTATTTT
TRBJ1-1,TRBD1,TRBV18,NA,CASSLQGTEAFF,TGTGCCAGCTCATTACAGGGGACTGAAGCTTTCTTT
TRBJ1-5,NA,TRBV19,once,CATLQSGSSQPQHF,TGTGCCACACTACAGTCAGGGTCCAGCCAGCCCCAGCATTTT
TRBJ1-1,NA,TRBV7-9,NA,CASSLAKTYEAFF,TGTGCCAGCAGCTTAGCGAAGACGTATGAAGCTTTCTTT
TRBJ2-7,NA,TRBV30,NA,CAWGGQARNEQYF,TGTGCCTGGGGGGGGCAGGCTCGAAACGAGCAGTACTTC
TRBJ2-2,TRBD2,TRBV6-4,NA,CASKASGTAGELFF,TGTGCCAGCAAAGCTAGCGGGACGGCCGGGGAGCTGTTTTTT
TRBJ1-3,NA,TRBV23-1,NA,CASSQLRPRQGGNTIYF,TGCGCCAGCAGTCAATTGCGGCCGCGGCAAGGCGGAAACACCATATATTTT
TRBJ2-7,NA,TRBV28,NA,CASSPGGREQYF,TGTGCCAGCAGCCCTGGGGGGAGGGAGCAGTACTTC
TRBJ1-1,NA,TRBV7-9,NA,CASSTQRGTEAFF,TGTGCCAGCAGCACCCAACGGGGCACTGAAGCTTTCTTT
TRBJ2-3,NA,TRBV20-1,NA,CSANENTEVGGDTQYF,TGCAGTGCTAATGAGAATACGGAGGTGGGTGGAGATACGCAGTATTTT
TRBJ2-3,TRBD2,TRBV2,NA,CASSPPWGMETSGGAGDTQYF,TGTGCCAGCAGCCCTCCGTGGGGTATGGAAACTAGCGGGGGGGCCGGGGATACGCAGTATTTT
TRBJ1-2,NA,TRBV5-5,NA,CASSFQADNYGYTF,TGTGCCAGCAGCTTTCAAGCCGATAACTATGGCTACACCTTC
TRBJ2-2,NA,TRBV5-4,NA,CASSVDTHNTGELFF,TGTGCCAGCAGCGTGGATACTCACAACACCGGGGAGCTGTTTTTT
TRBJ1-1,NA,TRBV19,NA,CASSSPGGGSTEAFF,TGTGCCAGTAGTTCCCCGGGAGGGGGAAGCACTGAAGCTTTCTTT
TRBJ2-5,NA,TRBV19,few,CASSILGQETQYF,TGTGCCAGTAGTATCTTGGGACAAGAGACCCAGTACTTC
TRBJ2-2,NA,TRBV11-2,few,CASSPGVGVTGELFF,TGTGCCAGCAGCCCAGGGGTCGGGGTGACCGGGGAGCTGTTTTTT
TRBJ2-5,TRBD1,TRBV2,NA,CANLGQEETQYF,TGTGCCAACCTGGGACAGGAAGAGACCCAGTACTTC
TRBJ2-7,NA,TRBV27,NA,CATPSSWVTFSYEQYF,TGTGCCACTCCGTCCTCGTGGGTCACCTTCTCCTACGAGCAGTACTTC
TRBJ1-1,NA,TRBV19,NA,CASSPTSYTEAFF,TGTGCCAGTAGTCCCACCAGCTACACTGAAGCTTTCTTT